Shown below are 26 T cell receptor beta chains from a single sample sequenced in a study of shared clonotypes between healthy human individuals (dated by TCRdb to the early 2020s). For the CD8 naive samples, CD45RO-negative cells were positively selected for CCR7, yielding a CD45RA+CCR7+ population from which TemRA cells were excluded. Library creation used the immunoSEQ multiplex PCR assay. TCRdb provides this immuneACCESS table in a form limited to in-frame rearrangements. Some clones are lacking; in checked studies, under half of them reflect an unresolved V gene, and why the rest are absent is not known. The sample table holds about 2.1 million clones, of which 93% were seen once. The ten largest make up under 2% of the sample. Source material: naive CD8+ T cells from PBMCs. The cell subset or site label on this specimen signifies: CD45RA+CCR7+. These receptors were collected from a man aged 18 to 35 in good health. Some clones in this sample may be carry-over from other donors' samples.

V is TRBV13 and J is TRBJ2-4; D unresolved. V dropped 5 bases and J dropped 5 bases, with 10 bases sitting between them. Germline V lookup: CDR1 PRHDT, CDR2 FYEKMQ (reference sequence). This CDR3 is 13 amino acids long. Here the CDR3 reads CASSDREENIQYF. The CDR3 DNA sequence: TGTGCCAGCAGCGATAGGGAAGAAAACATTCAGTACTTC.

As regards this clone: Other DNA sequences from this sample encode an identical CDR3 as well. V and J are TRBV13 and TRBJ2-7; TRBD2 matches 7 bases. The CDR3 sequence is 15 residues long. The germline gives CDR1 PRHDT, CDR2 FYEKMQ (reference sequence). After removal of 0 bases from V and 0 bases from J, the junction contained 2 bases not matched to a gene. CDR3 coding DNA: TGTGCCAGCAGCTTAGGCCTAGCGGACTCCTACGAGCAGTACTTC. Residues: CASSLGLADSYEQYF.

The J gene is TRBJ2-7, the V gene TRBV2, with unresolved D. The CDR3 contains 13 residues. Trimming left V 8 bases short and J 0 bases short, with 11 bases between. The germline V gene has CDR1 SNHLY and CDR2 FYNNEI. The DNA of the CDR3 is TGTGCCAGCCGAATAGGGCTCTCCTACGAGCAGTACTTC. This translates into CASRIGLSYEQYF. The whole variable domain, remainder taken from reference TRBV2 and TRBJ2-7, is EPEVTQTPSHQVTQMGQEVILRCVPISNHLYFYWYRQILGQKVEFLVSFYNNEISEKSEIFDDQFSVERPDGSNFTLKIRSTKLEDSAMYFCASRIGLSYEQYFGPGTRLTVT.

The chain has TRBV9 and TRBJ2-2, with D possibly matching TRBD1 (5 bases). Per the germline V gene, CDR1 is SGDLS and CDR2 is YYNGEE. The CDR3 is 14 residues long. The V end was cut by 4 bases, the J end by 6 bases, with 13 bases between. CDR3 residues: CASSTDNRSGELFF. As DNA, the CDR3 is TGTGCCAGCAGCACCGATAACAGGTCCGGGGAGCTGTTTTTT.

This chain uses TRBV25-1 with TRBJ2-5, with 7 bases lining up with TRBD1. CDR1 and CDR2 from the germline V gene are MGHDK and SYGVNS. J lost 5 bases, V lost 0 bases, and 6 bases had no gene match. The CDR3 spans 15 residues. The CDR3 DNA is TGTGCCAGCAGTGAATATGACAGGGTCGGGGAGACCCAGTACTTC. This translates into CASSEYDRVGETQYF.

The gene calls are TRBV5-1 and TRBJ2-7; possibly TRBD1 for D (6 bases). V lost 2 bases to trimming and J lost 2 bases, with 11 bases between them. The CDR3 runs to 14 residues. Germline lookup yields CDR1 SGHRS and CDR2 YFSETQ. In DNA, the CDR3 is TGCGCCAGCAGCTTCGCAGGGGCCACCTACGAGCAGTACTTC. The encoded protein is CASSFAGATYEQYF.

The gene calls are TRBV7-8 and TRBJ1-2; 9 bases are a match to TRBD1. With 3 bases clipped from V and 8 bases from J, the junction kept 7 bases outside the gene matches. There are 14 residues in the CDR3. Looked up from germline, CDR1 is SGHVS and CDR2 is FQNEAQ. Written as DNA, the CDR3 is TGTGCCAGCAGCTTCGACAGGGGGTCTCTCGGCTACACCTTC. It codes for CASSFDRGSLGYTF.

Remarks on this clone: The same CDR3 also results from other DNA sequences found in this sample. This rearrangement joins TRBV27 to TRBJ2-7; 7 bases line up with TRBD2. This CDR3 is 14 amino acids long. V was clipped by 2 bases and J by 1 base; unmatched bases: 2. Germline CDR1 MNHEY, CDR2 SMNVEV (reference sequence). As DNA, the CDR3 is TGTGCCAGCAGTTTACTAGCGGCTTCCTACGAGCAGTACTTC. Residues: CASSLLAASYEQYF.

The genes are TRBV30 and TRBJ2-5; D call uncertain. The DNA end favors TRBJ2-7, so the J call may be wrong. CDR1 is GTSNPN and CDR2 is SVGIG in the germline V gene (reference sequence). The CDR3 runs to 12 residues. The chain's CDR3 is CAWSLDSYEQYF. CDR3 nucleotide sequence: TGTGCCTGGAGCCTAGACTCCTACGAGCAGTACTTC.

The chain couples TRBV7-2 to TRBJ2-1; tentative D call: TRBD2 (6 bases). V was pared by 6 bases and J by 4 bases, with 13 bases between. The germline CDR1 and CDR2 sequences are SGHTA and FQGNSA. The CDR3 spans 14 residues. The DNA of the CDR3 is TGTGCCAGCAGGCATGGGGGACTTTACAATGAGCAGTTCTTC. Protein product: CASRHGGLYNEQFF.

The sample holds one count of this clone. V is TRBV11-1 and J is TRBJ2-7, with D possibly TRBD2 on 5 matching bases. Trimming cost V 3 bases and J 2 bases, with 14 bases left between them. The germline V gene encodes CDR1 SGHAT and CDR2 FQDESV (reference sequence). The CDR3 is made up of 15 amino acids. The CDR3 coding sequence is TGTGCCAGCAGCTTCGACTACTCAGCAACCTACGAGCAGTACTTC. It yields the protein CASSFDYSATYEQYF. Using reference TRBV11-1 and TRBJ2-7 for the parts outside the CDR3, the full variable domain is EAEVAQSPRYKITEKSQAVAFWCDPISGHATLYWYRQILGQGPELLVQFQDESVVDDSQLPKDRFSAERLKGVDSTLKIQPAELGDSAMYLCASSFDYSATYEQYFGPGTRLTVT.

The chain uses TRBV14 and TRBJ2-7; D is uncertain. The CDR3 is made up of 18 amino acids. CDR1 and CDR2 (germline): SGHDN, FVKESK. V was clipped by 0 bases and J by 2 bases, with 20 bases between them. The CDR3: CASSQDRADKVHAYEQYF. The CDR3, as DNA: TGTGCCAGCAGCCAAGATCGGGCTGACAAGGTCCATGCCTACGAGCAGTACTTC.

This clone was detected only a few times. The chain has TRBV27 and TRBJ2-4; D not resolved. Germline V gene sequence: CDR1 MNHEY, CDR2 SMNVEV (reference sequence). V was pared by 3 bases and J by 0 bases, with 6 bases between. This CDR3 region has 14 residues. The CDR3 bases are TGTGCCAGCAGTTTTCGTACAGCCAAAAACATTCAGTACTTC. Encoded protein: CASSFRTAKNIQYF.

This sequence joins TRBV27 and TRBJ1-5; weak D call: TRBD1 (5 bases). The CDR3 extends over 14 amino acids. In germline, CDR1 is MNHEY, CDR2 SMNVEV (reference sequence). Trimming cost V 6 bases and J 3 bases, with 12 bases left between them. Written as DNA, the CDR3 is TGTGCCAGCAGACGCGACAGTCTCAATCAGCCCCAGCATTTT. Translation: CASRRDSLNQPQHF.

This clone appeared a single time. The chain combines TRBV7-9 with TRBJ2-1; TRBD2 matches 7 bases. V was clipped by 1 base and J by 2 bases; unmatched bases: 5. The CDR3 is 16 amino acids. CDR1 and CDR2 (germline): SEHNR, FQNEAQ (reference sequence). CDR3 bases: TGTGCCAGCAGCTTAGAGGGCGGGAGCGCCTACAATGAGCAGTTCTTC. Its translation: CASSLEGGSAYNEQFF.

Here the CDR3 reads CASSPGQLRYGYTF. The CDR3 bases are TGTGCCAGCAGTCCGGGACAACTCAGATATGGCTACACCTTC. The chain joins TRBV5-6 to TRBJ1-2; D may be TRBD1 (6 bases). The CDR3 totals 14 residues. Germline CDR1 is SGHDT and CDR2 is YYEEEE. The ends were cut back, 5 bases at V and 5 bases at J, with 16 bases in the middle. Full variable domain (remainder filled in from reference TRBV5-6 and TRBJ1-2): DAGVTQSPTHLIKTRGQQVTLRCSPKSGHDTVSWYQQALGQGPQFIFQYYEEEERQRGNFPDRFSGHQFPNYSSELNVNALLLGDSALYLCASSPGQLRYGYTFGSGTRLTVV.

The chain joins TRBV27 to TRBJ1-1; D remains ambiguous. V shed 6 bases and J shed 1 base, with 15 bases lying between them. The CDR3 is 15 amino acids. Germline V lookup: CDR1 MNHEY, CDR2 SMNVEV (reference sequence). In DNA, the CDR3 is TGTGCCAGCAGCCCTTGGTCCCCAGGGAACACTGAAGCTTTCTTT. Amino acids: CASSPWSPGNTEAFF.

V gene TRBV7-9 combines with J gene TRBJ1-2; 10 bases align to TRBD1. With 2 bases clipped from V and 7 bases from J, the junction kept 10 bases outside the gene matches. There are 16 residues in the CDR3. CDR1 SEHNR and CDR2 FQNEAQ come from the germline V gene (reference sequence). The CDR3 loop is CASSLIEGQGILGYTF. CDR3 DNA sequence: TGTGCCAGCAGCTTAATTGAGGGACAGGGGATTCTTGGCTACACCTTC.

The CDR3 nucleotides read TGTGCCAGCAGCGATACGGGGCAGGGTCTGGATACGCAGTATTTT. Translating it yields CASSDTGQGLDTQYF. The rearrangement links TRBV6-5 to TRBJ2-3; D may correspond to TRBD1 or TRBD2 (5 bases each). V was pared by 6 bases and J by 6 bases, with 19 bases between. CDR1 and CDR2 from the germline V gene are MNHEY and SVGAGI. This CDR3 is 15 amino acids long.

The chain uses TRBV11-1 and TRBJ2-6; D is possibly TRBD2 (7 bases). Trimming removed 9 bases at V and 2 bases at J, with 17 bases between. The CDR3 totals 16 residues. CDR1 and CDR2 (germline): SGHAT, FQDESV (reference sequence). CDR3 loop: CASTSAKGAGANVLTF. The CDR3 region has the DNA TGTGCCAGTACTAGCGCGAAGGGGGCTGGGGCCAACGTCCTGACTTTC.

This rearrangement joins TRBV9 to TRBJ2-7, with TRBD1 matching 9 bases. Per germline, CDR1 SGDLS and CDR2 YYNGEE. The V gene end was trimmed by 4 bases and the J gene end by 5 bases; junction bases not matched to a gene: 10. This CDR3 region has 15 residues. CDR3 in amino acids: CASSPAGTGIHEQYF. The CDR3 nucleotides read TGTGCCAGCAGCCCGGCAGGGACAGGGATCCACGAGCAGTACTTC.

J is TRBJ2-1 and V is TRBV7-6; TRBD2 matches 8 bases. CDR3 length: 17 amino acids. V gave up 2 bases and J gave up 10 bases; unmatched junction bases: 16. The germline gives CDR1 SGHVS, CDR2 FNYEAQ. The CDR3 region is CASSLTTWGTRVNEQFF. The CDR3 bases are TGTGCCAGCAGCTTAACCACTTGGGGGACTAGAGTCAACGAGCAGTTCTTC.

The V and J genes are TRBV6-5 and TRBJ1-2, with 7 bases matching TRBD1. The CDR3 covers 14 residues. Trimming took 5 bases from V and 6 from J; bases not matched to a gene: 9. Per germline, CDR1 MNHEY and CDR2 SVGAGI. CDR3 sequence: CASSPGGGADGYTF. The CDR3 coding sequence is TGTGCCAGCAGTCCTGGAGGGGGCGCGGATGGCTACACCTTC.

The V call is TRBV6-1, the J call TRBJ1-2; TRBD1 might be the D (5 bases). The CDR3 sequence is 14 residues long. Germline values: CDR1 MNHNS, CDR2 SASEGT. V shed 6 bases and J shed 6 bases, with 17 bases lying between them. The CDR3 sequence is CASRTGRASDGYTF. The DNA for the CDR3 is TGTGCCAGCAGAACAGGCAGGGCCTCGGATGGCTACACCTTC.

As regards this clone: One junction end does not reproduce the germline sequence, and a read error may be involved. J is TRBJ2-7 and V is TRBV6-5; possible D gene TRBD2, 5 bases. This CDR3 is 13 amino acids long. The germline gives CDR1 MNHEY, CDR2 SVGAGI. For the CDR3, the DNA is TGTGCCAGCAGTTCCCATATCCATGGAGGACCAAACTTC. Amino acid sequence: CASSSHIHGGPNF.

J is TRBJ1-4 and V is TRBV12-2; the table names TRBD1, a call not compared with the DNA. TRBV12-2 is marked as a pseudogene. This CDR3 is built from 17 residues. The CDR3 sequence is CASRLDGTGSTNEKLFF. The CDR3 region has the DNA TGTGCAAGTCGCTTAGATGGGACAGGGAGTACTAATGAAAAACTGTTTTTT.